The clone carrying this T cell receptor beta chain has just one count. This CDR3 is 14 amino acids long. The record originates from a study of regulatory dendritic cells for organ transplantation. Sequenced by immunoSEQ multiplex PCR; TCRdb stores in-frame clones only, minus some. The data contain under 35,000 clones, 85% to 90% of them seen just once; the ten biggest clones take up more than 0.055%. Sample: naive CD4+ T cells from blood. The subset denotes: CD45RA+ naive T cells. V is TRBV12-2 and J is TRBJ1-1. TRBV12-2 is noted as a pseudogene. The TCR comes from a human donor in good health. CDR3 sequence (DNA): TGTGCAAGTCCCACGCCGGCCGTTTCTTTTGAAGCTTTCTTT. Translated: CASPTPAVSFEAFF.